The present entry profiles one T cell receptor (beta chain) with its context. Its specificity is unknown. This specimen belongs to a study of cytomegalovirus exposure and HLA in healthy donors. Study summary: From approximately 170 million T cells, an earlier analysis saw 120 million or so unique TCR beta sequences.

The primer mix had 60 Vbeta and 13 Jbeta primers. Clones were read by immunoSEQ multiplex PCR, and TCRdb kept only the in-frame ones, dropping some. The table has 150,000 to 200,000 clones, roughly 79% seen once; the top ten hold just under 5%. Study-wide results and limits: Later examination showed HLA-associated TCR beta chains had greater clonal expansion than equally common others. About 87% or about 30% of the time was how often most TCR beta V segments were productive, according to an earlier analysis.

The CDR3 length is 16 residues. Trimming at V came to 2 bases and at J to 6 bases, leaving 11 bases not matched to a gene. Germline CDR1 is KGHSH and CDR2 is LQKENI. The TCR comes from a woman under 30 in good health and CMV-seropositive. The chain links TRBV18 to TRBJ1-1; 8 bases are a match to TRBD1. The material sequenced was PBMCs. In DNA form, the CDR3 reads TGTGCCAGCTCACCAACCGGGACAGGTCCGTCTGCTGAAGCTTTCTTT. This encodes CASSPTGTGPSAEAFF.